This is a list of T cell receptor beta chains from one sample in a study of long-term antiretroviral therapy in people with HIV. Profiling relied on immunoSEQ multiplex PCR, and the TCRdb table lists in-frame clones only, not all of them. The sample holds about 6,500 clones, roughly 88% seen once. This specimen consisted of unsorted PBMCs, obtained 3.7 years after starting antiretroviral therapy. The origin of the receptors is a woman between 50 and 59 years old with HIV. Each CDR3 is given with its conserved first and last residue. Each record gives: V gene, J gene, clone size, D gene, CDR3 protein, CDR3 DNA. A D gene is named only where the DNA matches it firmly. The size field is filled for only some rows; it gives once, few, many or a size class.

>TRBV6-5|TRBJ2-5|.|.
CASTSLRDFQETQYF
TGTGCCTCAACTTCCCTCAGGGATTTTCAAGAGACCCAGTACTTC
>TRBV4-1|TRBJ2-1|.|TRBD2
CASSTSGSNEQFF
TGCGCCAGCTCCACTAGCGGGAGTAATGAGCAGTTCTTC
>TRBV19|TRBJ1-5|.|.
CASNTDSNQPQHF
TGTGCCAGTAATACGGATAGCAATCAGCCCCAGCATTTT
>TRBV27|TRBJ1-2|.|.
CASSFGPSYGYTF
TGTGCCAGCAGTTTCGGTCCCAGCTATGGCTACACCTTC
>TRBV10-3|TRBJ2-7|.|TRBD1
CAISESGRTGGAIYEQYF
TGTGCCATCAGTGAGTCGGGGCGGACAGGGGGCGCGATCTACGAGCAGTACTTC
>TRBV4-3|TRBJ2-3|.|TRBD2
CASSQEASGFTDTQYF
TGCGCCAGCAGCCAAGAAGCTAGCGGGTTCACAGATACGCAGTATTTT
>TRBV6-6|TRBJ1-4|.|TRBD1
CASSEQGGNEKLFF
TGTGCCAGCAGCGAACAGGGGGGCAATGAAAAACTGTTTTTT
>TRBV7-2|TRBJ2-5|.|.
CASSWRTEKQETQYF
TGTGCCAGCAGCTGGCGGACTGAGAAACAAGAGACCCAGTACTTC
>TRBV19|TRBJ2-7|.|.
CASSIDHSSASYEQYF
TGTGCCAGTAGTATAGATCATTCTAGCGCCTCCTACGAGCAGTACTTC
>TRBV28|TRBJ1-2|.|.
CASSRQDTFDYGYTF
TGTGCCAGCAGTAGACAGGACACTTTCGACTATGGCTACACCTTC
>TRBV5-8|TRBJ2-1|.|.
CASSFIAGSLNSYNEQFF
TGTGCCAGCAGCTTTATCGCAGGGTCTCTGAACTCCTACAATGAGCAGTTCTTC
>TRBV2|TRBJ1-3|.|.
CASSEGSAFQNTIYF
TGTGCCAGCAGCGAGGGGTCGGCCTTTCAAAACACCATATATTTT
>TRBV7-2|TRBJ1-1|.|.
CASSLLGGGTEAFF
TGTGCCAGCAGCTTACTTGGGGGGGGCACTGAAGCTTTCTTT
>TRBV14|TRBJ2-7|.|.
CASSLGTYEQYF
TGTGCCAGCAGCCTGGGGACCTACGAGCAGTACTTC
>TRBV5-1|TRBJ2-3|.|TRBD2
CASSREAGTDTQYF
TGCGCCAGCAGCCGGGAGGCCGGCACAGATACGCAGTATTTT
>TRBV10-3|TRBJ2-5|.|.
CAISEDSQETQYF
TGTGCCATCAGTGAGGACAGCCAAGAGACCCAGTACTTC
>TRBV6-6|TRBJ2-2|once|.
CASRWGADGELFF
TGTGCCAGCAGATGGGGGGCTGACGGGGAGCTGTTTTTT